These 21 T cell receptor beta chains originate from one sample sequenced in a study of T cells in Graves' hyperthyroidism and ophthalmopathy. It was RNA transcripts that yielded the amplified TCR beta CDR3 regions. HTBI primers drove first-round RT-PCR of the TCR CDR3. MiXCR, applied by TCRdb to the multiplex PCR reads, yields one record per CDR3 protein. The table lists roughly 700,000 distinct CDR3 sequences, approximately 14% of them singletons, with about 9.4% in the top ten. Sequenced input: blood. The origin of the receptors is a woman between 18 and 29 years old with Graves' hyperthyroidism.

The V and J genes are TRBV6-5 and TRBJ1-6, with D uncertain. The CDR3 is 17 amino acids. The V gene's germline CDR1 is MNHEY and CDR2 SVGAGI. V lost 2 bases to trimming and J lost 6 bases, with 17 bases between them. The CDR3 coding sequence is TGTGCCAGCAGTTACGGTTCCGGGAAACCGTCTAATTCACCCCTCCACTTT. This gives the protein CASSYGSGKPSNSPLHF.

This clonotype was observed a single time. This could be a read error, since a much larger clone is one nucleotide away. The V call is TRBV30, the J call TRBJ2-3, with 8 bases lining up with TRBD2. The germline V gene encodes CDR1 GTSNPN and CDR2 SVGIG (reference sequence). The trim removed 4 bases at V and 4 bases at J, leaving 10 bases unmatched. The CDR3 spans 15 residues. CDR3 nucleotides: TGTGCCTGGACTCCGGGACTAGTAGGGGCAGATACGCAGTATTTT. Its translation is CAWTPGLVGADTQYF. The variable domain in full, completed from reference TRBV30 and TRBJ2-3, reads SQTIHQWPATLVQPVGSPLSLECTVEGTSNPNLYWYRQAAGRGLQLLFYSVGIGQISSEVPQNLSASRPQDRQFILSSKKLLLSDSGFYLCAWTPGLVGADTQYFGPGTRLTVL.

This clonotype was found a few times. The chain combines TRBV29-1 with TRBJ2-3; TRBD2 matches at 7 bases. The length of the CDR3 is 17 residues. Germline CDR1 and CDR2: SQVTM and ANQGSEA. V shed 6 bases and J 5 bases; nucleotides not matched to a gene: 20. The CDR3 DNA follows: TGCAGCGTCAAGAGGGAGGTTAGCGGGTACCGTGAAGATACGCAGTATTTT. Protein: CSVKREVSGYREDTQYF.

The gene calls are TRBV29-1 and TRBJ1-2, with 7 positions matching TRBD1. The germline V gene has CDR1 SQVTM and CDR2 ANQGSEA. This CDR3 is 15 amino acids long. J lost 4 bases, V lost 7 bases, and 15 bases had no gene match. CDR3 bases: TGCAGCGACACACAGGGGATGGGTGGTTCCTATGGCTACACCTTC. It is translated as CSDTQGMGGSYGYTF.

This clonotype was counted many times. This chain joins TRBV6-1 and TRBJ1-2, with D hard to call. The germline V gene encodes CDR1 MNHNS and CDR2 SASEGT. The CDR3 extends over 14 amino acids. V dropped 2 bases and J dropped 4 bases, with 11 bases sitting between them. CDR3 sequence: CASSESGVFYGYTF. The CDR3 DNA reads TGTGCCAGCAGTGAAAGTGGGGTTTTCTATGGCTACACCTTC.

This clonotype was recorded at least ten times. This chain joins TRBV7-8 and TRBJ2-7, with 8 positions matching TRBD2. CDR1 and CDR2 from the germline V gene are SGHVS and FQNEAQ. This CDR3 comprises 17 residues. V dropped 4 bases and J dropped 0; count of bases not matched to a gene: 11. CDR3 sequence: CASSWPGLAGSSYEQYF. DNA for the CDR3: TGTGCCAGCAGCTGGCCCGGGCTAGCGGGTAGCTCCTACGAGCAGTACTTC.

The genes are TRBV9 and TRBJ2-1; D is unclear. The germline V gene encodes CDR1 SGDLS and CDR2 YYNGEE. V was pared by 0 bases and J by 0 bases, with 7 bases between. This CDR3 has 15 residues. The CDR3 is CASSVGPNSYNEQFF. CDR3 DNA: TGTGCCAGCAGCGTAGGGCCGAACTCCTACAATGAGCAGTTCTTC. Looking up the rest from reference TRBV9 and TRBJ2-1 gives the full variable domain: DSGVTQTPKHLITATGQRVTLRCSPRSGDLSVYWYQQSLDQGLQFLIQYYNGEERAKGNILERFSAQQFPDLHSELNLSSLELGDSALYFCASSVGPNSYNEQFFGPGTRLTVL.

The CDR3 is CASRPPGLNQPQHF. Written as DNA, the CDR3 is TGTGCCAGTAGACCCCCGGGACTAAATCAGCCCCAGCATTTT. The chain links TRBV19 to TRBJ1-5; D possibly corresponds to TRBD1 (5 bases). V shed 6 bases and J shed 4 bases, with 13 bases lying between them. This CDR3 spans 14 amino acids. Germline CDR1 reads LNHDA; CDR2 reads SQIVND (reference sequence).

V usage is TRBV6-1 and J usage is TRBJ1-1; D not resolved. This CDR3 is 13 amino acids long. Trimming left V 1 base short and J 4 bases short, with 7 bases between. CDR1 is MNHNS, CDR2 SASEGT, per germline. CDR3 bases: TGTGCCAGCAGTGAAGGGGTGAGCACTGAAGCTTTCTTT. The encoded protein is CASSEGVSTEAFF.

The CDR3 bases are TGTGCCAGCAGCTTGGGGACAGTTTTTATGAACACTGAAGCTTTCTTT. This sequence encodes CASSLGTVFMNTEAFF. The chain recombines TRBV7-9 with TRBJ1-1, with 7 bases matching TRBD1. With 3 bases clipped from V and 0 bases from J, the junction kept 7 bases outside the gene matches. The germline V gene encodes CDR1 SEHNR and CDR2 FQNEAQ (reference sequence). The CDR3 extends over 16 amino acids.

This clonotype was recorded at least ten times. The chain couples TRBV28 to TRBJ1-2, with D hard to call. The CDR3 is 14 amino acids. Germline V gives CDR1 MDHEN, CDR2 SYDVKM. Trimming took off 4 bases at V and 3 bases at J, with 12 bases between the two ends. DNA of the CDR3: TGTGCCAGCAGTTCCCCCGACACTTACTATGGCTACACCTTC. The encoded protein is CASSSPDTYYGYTF.

The chain links TRBV5-5 to TRBJ2-4; 7 bases agree with TRBD2. Unmatched junction bases numbered 11, after V lost 3 bases and J lost 2 bases. Germline CDR1 reads SGHKS; CDR2 reads YYEKEE (reference sequence). The CDR3 has 17 amino acids. The CDR3 nucleotides read TGTGCCAGCAGCTCTTTCACGGGAGGTTTCTCCAAAAACATTCAGTACTTC. Translated, it gives CASSSFTGGFSKNIQYF.

Ten or more counts support this clonotype. V usage is TRBV3-1 and J usage is TRBJ2-7, with D perhaps matching TRBD2 (5 bases). Germline V gene data show CDR1 as LGHDT and CDR2 as YNNKEL (reference sequence). This CDR3 contains 14 residues. Trimming left V 3 bases short and J 7 bases short, with 16 bases between. CDR3: CASSHLRRPGEQYF. CDR3 in DNA: TGTGCCAGCAGCCATTTAAGGCGCCCGGGGGAGCAGTACTTC.

This clonotype was seen at least ten times. The chain couples TRBV3-1 to TRBJ2-7, with TRBD1 matching over 9 bases. V dropped 4 bases and J dropped 4; count of bases not matched to a gene: 11. Germline V CDR1 and CDR2: LGHDT, YNNKEL (reference sequence). The CDR3 is 16 residues long. CDR3 sequence: CASSLNRPGQGYEQYF. The CDR3 nucleotides read TGTGCCAGCAGCCTCAACCGACCGGGACAGGGATACGAGCAGTACTTC.

This clonotype was recorded at least ten times. The rearrangement joins TRBV6-5 to TRBJ1-6, with D possibly TRBD1 on 5 matching bases. Germline V lookup: CDR1 MNHEY, CDR2 SVGAGI. Between the trimmed V and J ends, which lost 0 bases and 8 bases, there was a span of 11 bases. The CDR3 is 15 amino acids. CDR3 DNA sequence: TGTGCCAGCAGTTACTCGACTAGGGGTGATTCACCCCTCCACTTT. Translation gives CASSYSTRGDSPLHF.

V gene TRBV7-3 combines with J gene TRBJ2-2; 7 bases map to TRBD1. The CDR3 consists of 17 residues. The V and J ends lost 0 bases and 4 bases, in that order; junction bases with no gene match: 8. CDR1 is SGHTA, CDR2 FQGTGA, per germline. The DNA of the CDR3 is TGTGCCAGCAGCTTAACGGGGCTGACAGGGTTCACCGGGGAGCTGTTTTTT. Translating it yields CASSLTGLTGFTGELFF.

V and J are TRBV7-2 and TRBJ2-7, with 7 bases matching TRBD2. Germline V gives CDR1 SGHTA, CDR2 FQGNSA. The CDR3 has 11 residues. Trimming removed 9 bases from V and 2 bases from J; junction bases left unmatched: 1. The DNA for the CDR3 is TGTGCCAGTCGGGGGGCCTACGAGCAGTACTTC. It translates to CASRGAYEQYF. The full variable domain, with the rest looked up from reference TRBV7-2 and TRBJ2-7, is GAGVSQSPSNKVTEKGKDVELRCDPISGHTALYWYRQSLGQGLEFLIYFQGNSAPDKSGLPSDRFSAERTGGSVSTLTIQRTQQEDSAVYLCASRGAYEQYFGPGTRLTVT.

This clonotype was seen many times. The chain links TRBV28 to TRBJ1-5; unclear D gene. Germline CDR1 is MDHEN and CDR2 is SYDVKM. The CDR3 contains 14 residues. V was cut by 2 bases and J by 10 bases, with 15 bases left in between. This CDR3 is CASSLPGPLGPQHF. The CDR3 DNA follows: TGTGCCAGCAGTTTACCTGGACCACTCGGACCCCAGCATTTT. Full variable domain (missing parts from reference TRBV28 and TRBJ1-5): DVKVTQSSRYLVKRTGEKVFLECVQDMDHENMFWYRQDPGLGLRLIYFSYDVKMKEKGDIPEGYSVSREKKERFSLILESASTNQTSMYLCASSLPGPLGPQHFGDGTRLSIL.

This chain joins TRBV30 and TRBJ2-7, with D perhaps matching TRBD1 or TRBD2 (5 bases each). Trimming stripped 3 bases from V and 7 bases from J, with 13 bases between. The CDR3 totals 12 residues. Germline V CDR1 and CDR2: GTSNPN, SVGIG (reference sequence). The CDR3 loop reads CAWRGRTGEQYF. The DNA for the CDR3 is TGTGCCTGGAGGGGACGAACGGGGGAGCAGTACTTC.

With regard to this clonotype: This clone may be a read error of a much larger clone one base away. This rearrangement joins TRBV28 to TRBJ1-4, with D perhaps TRBD1 (6 bases). Germline V gene lookup returns CDR1 MDHEN and CDR2 SYDVKM. The CDR3 has 15 residues. Deletions cut 8 bases from V and 4 bases from J, with 17 bases between. This CDR3 reads CASGPDRTYNEKLFF. CDR3 bases: TGTGCCAGCGGCCCTGACAGGACCTATAATGAAAAACTGTTTTTT.

This clonotype was observed many times. The rearrangement uses TRBV20-1 and TRBJ2-3; no firm D call. The V end lost 1 base, the J end lost 3 bases, and 14 bases lay between the germline ends. The CDR3 is 15 amino acids. Germline lookup yields CDR1 DFQATT and CDR2 SNEGSKA (reference sequence). The CDR3 nucleotides read TGCAGTGCTAGAGGCGACCGAGTGGGTACAGATACGCAGTATTTT. Encoded protein: CSARGDRVGTDTQYF.